This entry lists 17 T cell receptor beta chains sequenced from one sample in a study of shared clonotypes between healthy human individuals (dated by TCRdb to 2020 to 2022). The library was obtained by the immunoSEQ multiplex PCR assay. As stored in TCRdb, this immuneACCESS dataset retains in-frame rearrangements with V and J assigned. A fraction of the clones does not appear; measured against another copy, unresolved V genes explain less than half of the discrepancy, and the remainder lacks a known reason. The sample table shows a few million clones, and less than 95% are seen once. The biggest ten clones account for 0.37% of the sample. What was sequenced was naive CD4+ T cells from PBMCs. According to the study, the label for this sample's cell subset or site signals: CD45RA+ positively selected. Source of these receptors: a man between 18 and 29 years old in good health. Some clones in this sample may be carry-over from other donors' samples.

The chain uses TRBV7-9 and TRBJ2-5; 10 bases agree with TRBD2. CDR1 SEHNR and CDR2 FQNEAQ come from the germline V gene (reference sequence). The length of the CDR3 is 18 residues. V dropped 5 bases and J dropped 5; count of bases not matched to a gene: 17. CDR3 DNA sequence: TGTGCCAGCAGCATTGGGATAGCGGGAGGTCAGCGGGGGGAGACCCAGTACTTC. Translating gives CASSIGIAGGQRGETQYF.

The chain is built from TRBV7-9 and TRBJ1-4; D remains ambiguous. This CDR3 region has 15 residues. Germline CDR1 reads SEHNR; CDR2 reads FQNEAQ (reference sequence). The V gene lost 5 bases and the J gene lost 7 bases, with 17 bases spanning the gap. CDR3 residues: CASSRTTGGSEKLFF. CDR3 sequence (DNA): TGTGCCAGCAGCCGTACGACGGGTGGGAGTGAAAAACTGTTTTTT. The full variable domain, completed using reference TRBV7-9 and TRBJ1-4, is DTGVSQNPRHKITKRGQNVTFRCDPISEHNRLYWYRQTLGQGPEFLTYFQNEAQLEKSRLLSDRFSAERPKGSFSTLEIQRTEQGDSAMYLCASSRTTGGSEKLFFGSGTQLSVL.

The genes are TRBV11-2 and TRBJ2-7; D perhaps matches TRBD1 (6 bases). With 5 bases removed from V and 0 bases from J, the gap between germline ends came to 11 bases. Germline V gene data show CDR1 as SGHAT and CDR2 as FQNNGV. This CDR3 spans 14 amino acids. The CDR3 region has the DNA TGTGCCAGCAGCCCTGGGGGCAGCTCCTACGAGCAGTACTTC. Its translation is CASSPGGSSYEQYF.

The rearrangement links TRBV7-3 to TRBJ2-1; 8 positions match TRBD1. Germline CDR1 is SGHTA and CDR2 is FQGTGA. This CDR3 has 14 amino acids. The J segment lost 6 bases and the V segment lost 5 bases, leaving 6 bases of the junction unmatched. The CDR3 is CASSPDRASNEQFF. In DNA, the CDR3 is TGTGCCAGCAGCCCGGACAGGGCCAGCAATGAGCAGTTCTTC.

This clone was observed a single time. This chain joins TRBV27 and TRBJ2-2; tentatively, D is TRBD1 or TRBD2 (6 bases each). Deletions cut 3 bases from V and 6 bases from J, with 11 bases between. Germline CDR1 MNHEY, CDR2 SMNVEV (reference sequence). CDR3 length equals 14 residues. The CDR3, as DNA: TGTGCCAGCAGTTTGGGGGGCCCCGCCGGGGAGCTGTTTTTT. Residues: CASSLGGPAGELFF.

This clone was recorded once. V is TRBV7-6 and J is TRBJ1-5; tentatively, D is TRBD1 (6 bases). The CDR3 loop spans 16 amino acids. The germline V and J ends were trimmed by 1 base and 6 bases, with 16 bases remaining between them. The germline V gene has CDR1 SGHVS and CDR2 FNYEAQ. This CDR3 reads CASSLGSQGLAQPQHF. In DNA form, the CDR3 reads TGTGCCAGCAGCTTAGGAAGTCAGGGGCTCGCTCAGCCCCAGCATTTT.

Concerning this clone: Other DNA sequences in the same sample also yield this CDR3. The chain has TRBV4-2 and TRBJ2-7, with D uncertain. CDR3 length equals 14 residues. V was pared by 0 bases and J by 0 bases, with 6 bases between. The germline V gene has CDR1 LGHNA and CDR2 YNFKEQ. CDR3 residues: CASSQDRTSYEQYF. CDR3 DNA sequence: TGTGCCAGCAGCCAAGACAGGACCTCCTACGAGCAGTACTTC.

The sample holds one count of this clone. This chain connects TRBV29-1 to TRBJ2-1; TRBD2 matches at 11 bases. This CDR3 has 15 residues. Germline lookup yields CDR1 SQVTM and CDR2 ANQGSEA. V was clipped by 4 bases and J by 6 bases; unmatched bases: 8. CDR3 sequence: CSVAGSSGRFNEQFF. In DNA, the CDR3 is TGCAGCGTTGCGGGTTCTAGCGGGAGGTTCAATGAGCAGTTCTTC.

This chain connects TRBV2 to TRBJ2-6, with D unclear. In germline, CDR1 is SNHLY, CDR2 FYNNEI. The CDR3 sequence is 15 residues long. V dropped 4 bases and J dropped 5 bases, with 12 bases sitting between them. CDR3 loop: CASSAESLWANVLTF. The CDR3, as DNA: TGTGCCAGCAGTGCTGAATCCCTCTGGGCCAACGTCCTGACTTTC.

The genes are TRBV7-2 and TRBJ2-7; unclear D gene. CDR1 is SGHTA, CDR2 FQGNSA, per germline. The V end lost 0 bases, the J end lost 3 bases, and 12 bases lay between the germline ends. The CDR3 is 15 amino acids. CDR3 nucleotides: TGTGCCAGCAGCTTAGCTAGTCATTATGGCTACGAGCAGTACTTC. It encodes CASSLASHYGYEQYF. The full variable domain, its missing parts supplied by reference TRBV7-2 and TRBJ2-7, is GAGVSQSPSNKVTEKGKDVELRCDPISGHTALYWYRQSLGQGLEFLIYFQGNSAPDKSGLPSDRFSAERTGGSVSTLTIQRTQQEDSAVYLCASSLASHYGYEQYFGPGTRLTVT.

This rearrangement joins TRBV19 to TRBJ1-1; the D gene is possibly TRBD1 (5 bases). CDR3 length: 13 residues. The V gene lost 5 bases and the J gene lost 4 bases, with 11 bases spanning the gap. CDR1 is LNHDA, CDR2 SQIVND, per germline (reference sequence). The CDR3 reads CASSSFRGTEAFF. The CDR3 coding sequence is TGTGCCAGTAGTTCCTTTAGGGGCACTGAAGCTTTCTTT.

The V and J genes are TRBV6-6 and TRBJ1-1, with D unclear. Trimming removed 6 bases at V and 5 bases at J, with 16 bases between. Germline V gene data show CDR1 as MNHNY and CDR2 as SVGAGI (reference sequence). This CDR3 is built from 14 residues. CDR3 in DNA: TGTGCCAGCAGATCTCCGGACGGAGATACTGAAGCTTTCTTT. Its protein is CASRSPDGDTEAFF.

The J gene is TRBJ2-7, the V gene TRBV7-8; 9 bases are shared with TRBD1. CDR3 size: 18 residues. In germline, CDR1 is SGHVS, CDR2 FQNEAQ. V gave up 5 bases and J gave up 7 bases; unmatched junction bases: 21. CDR3 nucleotide sequence: TGTGCCAGCAGCGCGCGCCCACTCTCCGGGACAGGGTCGAGGGAGCAGTACTTC. It translates to CASSARPLSGTGSREQYF.

The V and J genes are TRBV5-1 and TRBJ2-5; D remains ambiguous. With 6 bases removed from V and 5 bases from J, the gap between germline ends came to 14 bases. There are 13 residues in the CDR3. The germline gives CDR1 SGHRS, CDR2 YFSETQ. The CDR3: CASTLQGQETQYF. CDR3 sequence (DNA): TGCGCCAGCACCCTACAAGGGCAGGAGACCCAGTACTTC.

The chain links TRBV5-1 to TRBJ2-6; D remains ambiguous. The length of the CDR3 is 15 residues. The V gene lost 2 bases and the J gene lost 2 bases, with 8 bases spanning the gap. Germline-derived CDR1 and CDR2 are SGHRS and YFSETQ. The CDR3 protein is CASSFTGTGANVLTF. The CDR3 nucleotides read TGCGCCAGCAGCTTTACGGGTACTGGGGCCAACGTCCTGACTTTC.

The rearrangement uses TRBV5-4 and TRBJ2-1; 8 bases map to TRBD2. J gave up 8 bases and V 0 bases, and 1 base lay outside the gene matches. Germline loops: CDR1 SGHNT, CDR2 YYREEE (reference sequence). The CDR3 covers 13 residues. DNA of the CDR3: TGTGCCAGCAGCTTGGGGACTAGCTATGAGCAGTTCTTC. It is translated as CASSLGTSYEQFF.

The chain joins TRBV28 to TRBJ2-1; TRBD1 might be the D (5 bases). The V end was cut by 5 bases, the J end by 11 bases, with 13 bases between. The CDR3 covers 12 residues. CDR1 and CDR2 from the germline V gene are MDHEN and SYDVKM. The CDR3 reads CASSPSGSQQFF. CDR3 in DNA: TGTGCCAGCAGTCCCTCAGGGTCTCAGCAGTTCTTC. The full variable domain, with the rest looked up from reference TRBV28 and TRBJ2-1, is DVKVTQSSRYLVKRTGEKVFLECVQDMDHENMFWYRQDPGLGLRLIYFSYDVKMKEKGDIPEGYSVSREKKERFSLILESASTNQTSMYLCASSPSGSQQFFGPGTRLTVL.